This is a list of T cell receptor beta chains from one sample in a study of blood T cell repertoires in COVID-19. Produced via immunoSEQ multiplex PCR; TCRdb's table is partial and in-frame only. The sample lists 150,000 or so clones, about 85% occurring once. What was sequenced was peripheral blood. These receptors all come from a human donor with acute or convalescent COVID-19. The donor label of this sample is uncertain. Both conserved end residues are part of each CDR3.

v_call	j_call	cdr3_aa
TRBV3-1/TRBV3-2	TRBJ2-5	CASSQGAETQYF
TRBV6-1	TRBJ1-2	CASSEALGVANYGYTF
TRBV7-2	TRBJ2-1	CASSLGSGGVRVQFF
TRBV19	TRBJ1-1	CASSPSGTRFEAFF
TRBV9	TRBJ1-5	CASSRGGERNQPQHF
TRBV24-1	TRBJ2-1	CATSDITGLSYNEQFF
TRBV10-3	TRBJ1-5	CAIGQSNQPQHF
TRBV11-3	TRBJ1-4	CASRPGQGVNEKLFF
TRBV3-1/TRBV3-2	TRBJ1-1	CASSPEEVRGGTEAFF
TRBV15	TRBJ1-4	CATSSDRTGANEKLFF
TRBV30	TRBJ2-1	CAWTPGTQYNEQFF
TRBV12-3/TRBV12-4	TRBJ2-1	CASSPFGDNEQFF
TRBV4-1	TRBJ2-3	CASSQPGQGLRSADTQYF
TRBV5-8	TRBJ1-2	CASSLREFYGYTF
TRBV3-1/TRBV3-2	TRBJ1-2	CASSHETPGQGSDYGYTF
TRBV27	TRBJ2-5	CASSPLTSGGPRETQYF
TRBV5-4	TRBJ1-3	CASSLGHPSSGNTIYF
TRBV27	TRBJ2-3	CASSFGTRRRDSTDTQYF
TRBV2	TRBJ1-2	CASSGDREYNYGYTF
TRBV9	TRBJ2-7	CASSPRQGTYEQYF
TRBV5-1	TRBJ2-7	CASSRTEDYEQYF
TRBV30	TRBJ1-2	CAWSGQGRGYTF
TRBV14	TRBJ2-3	CASSQGGTVTDTQYF
TRBV19	TRBJ1-5	CASNANRRPQHF
TRBV7-9	TRBJ2-2	CATPPGQGNTGELFF
TRBV10-1	TRBJ2-3	CASSPSGTGRDTQYF
TRBV6-5	TRBJ1-2	CAGLPGTGNYGYTF
TRBV5-1	TRBJ1-5	CASSLGQGSNQPQHF
TRBV6-5	TRBJ2-1	CASSRDPRYNEQFF
TRBV12-3/TRBV12-4	TRBJ2-1	CASSLQRGGLQFF
TRBV6-5	TRBJ2-1	CASTSLAGVRSEQFF
TRBV27	TRBJ2-7	CASSQAIGSSYEQYF
TRBV7-3	TRBJ1-2	CASSLTQGGYGYTF
TRBV2	TRBJ1-1	CASNTVYEAFF
TRBV3-1/TRBV3-2	TRBJ2-7	CASSQQGRGNEQYF
TRBV7-8	TRBJ1-5	CASSLARAGIGNQPQHF
TRBV5-6	TRBJ1-5	CASSRQGNNQPQHF
TRBV6-5	TRBJ2-3	CASRTRIAITDTQYF
TRBV6-4	TRBJ2-3	CASSLTSGGSFTDTQYF
TRBV3-1/TRBV3-2	TRBJ1-3	CASSQDRDRGRRRNTIYF
TRBV29-1	TRBJ1-6	CSVRTGTNSPLHF
TRBV30	TRBJ1-4	CAWSVETGRGEKLFF
TRBV3-1/TRBV3-2	TRBJ1-1	CASSHRDRSPNTEAFF
TRBV19	TRBJ2-5	CASSPRTSGAETQYF
TRBV11-2	TRBJ1-1	CASSLSRTGGTEAFF
TRBV3-1/TRBV3-2	TRBJ1-2	CASSPQPGQGGYGYTF
TRBV28	TRBJ1-4	CASSTRDRGGEKLFF
TRBV3-1/TRBV3-2	TRBJ2-3	CASSQGLAGGLRGTQYF
TRBV5-4	TRBJ1-2	CASSLVVGGNYGYTF